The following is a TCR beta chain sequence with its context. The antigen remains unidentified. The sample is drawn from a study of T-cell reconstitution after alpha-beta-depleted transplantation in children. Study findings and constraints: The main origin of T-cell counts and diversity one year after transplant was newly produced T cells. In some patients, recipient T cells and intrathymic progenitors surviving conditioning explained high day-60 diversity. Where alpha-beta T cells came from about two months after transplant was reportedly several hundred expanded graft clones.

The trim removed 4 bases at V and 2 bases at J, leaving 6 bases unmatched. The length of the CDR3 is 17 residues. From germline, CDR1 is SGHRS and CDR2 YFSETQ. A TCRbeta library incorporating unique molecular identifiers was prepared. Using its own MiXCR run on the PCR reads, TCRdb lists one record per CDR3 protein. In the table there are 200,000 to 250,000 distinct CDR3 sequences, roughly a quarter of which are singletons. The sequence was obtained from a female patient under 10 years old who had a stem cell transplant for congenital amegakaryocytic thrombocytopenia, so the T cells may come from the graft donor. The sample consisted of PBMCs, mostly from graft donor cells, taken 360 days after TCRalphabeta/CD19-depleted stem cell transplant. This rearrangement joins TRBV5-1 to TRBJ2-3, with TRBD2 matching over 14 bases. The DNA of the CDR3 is TGCGCCAGCAGCCCCGGACTAGCGGGGGGACACACAGATACGCAGTATTTT. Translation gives CASSPGLAGGHTDTQYF.